Listed below are T cell receptor beta chains from one sample, sequenced in a study of T cell responses to AZD1222 COVID-19 vaccine. TCRdb's table, derived via immunoSEQ multiplex PCR, lists solely in-frame clones and lacks some. The table has under 60,000 clones, roughly 90% seen once. This sample comprised peripheral blood, obtained 28 days after the second AZD1222 dose. The receptors here all came from an adult who received the AZD1222 COVID-19 vaccine. Each CDR3 is given with its conserved first and last residue.

v_gene,j_gene,CDR3aa
TRBV9,TRBJ1-6,CASSVGAGLNSPLHF
TRBV6-5,TRBJ2-2,CASSFRTSSTGELFF
TRBV7-9,TRBJ2-7,CASSGPGQSTSYEQYF
TRBV11-2,TRBJ2-7,CASSLDLHYEQYF
TRBV6-2/TRBV6-3,TRBJ1-2,CASSPLNTNYGYTF
TRBV5-6,TRBJ1-5,CASSPAGTGTQTQHF
TRBV6-2/TRBV6-3,TRBJ2-5,CASSYFGSGTQYF
TRBV11-2,TRBJ2-7,CASSFSSGGAGQYF
TRBV9,TRBJ2-3,CASSVEDGPDTQYF
TRBV4-3,TRBJ2-7,CASSQGPTSGSSYEQYF
TRBV6-1,TRBJ2-7,CASSEAIVEQYF
TRBV3-1/TRBV3-2,TRBJ1-1,CASSRASVNTEAFF
TRBV4-2,TRBJ1-5,CASSQTRQNLGQPQHF
TRBV6-5,TRBJ1-1,CASRTPGDAEAFF
TRBV4-1,TRBJ2-5,CASSQAQTQETQYF
TRBV18,TRBJ2-7,CASSQRDTYEQYF
TRBV7-9,TRBJ2-7,CASSLIGTGDHEQYF
TRBV29-1,TRBJ2-3,CSVRGRSTDTQYF
TRBV29-1,TRBJ2-5,CSVIGLAGGETQYF
TRBV7-6,TRBJ1-1,CASSLSRGRGTEAFF
TRBV27,TRBJ2-7,CASSLSGGSHEQYF
TRBV2,TRBJ2-5,CASSESRGLAETQYF
TRBV6-2/TRBV6-3,TRBJ1-1,CASSYLREATEAFF
TRBV6-1,TRBJ2-1,CASSEDSEQFF
TRBV19,TRBJ1-5,CASRSTGSLHRSQHF
TRBV7-2,TRBJ1-1,CASSLVVRGQRPEAFF
TRBV7-8,TRBJ1-5,CASSLWAVSSNQPQHF
TRBV11-3,TRBJ2-1,CASSLVASGGHNEQFF
TRBV14,TRBJ1-1,CASSQDPARQGYTEAFF
TRBV6-5,TRBJ1-2,CASSYPQGSGYTF
TRBV6-4,TRBJ1-2,CASSPTDGVGNGYTF
TRBV14,TRBJ2-2,CASSHLLGTYQGGELFF
TRBV5-6,TRBJ1-2,CASSKPQGAHGYTF
TRBV27,TRBJ2-4,CASSLKGDRLAKNIQYF
TRBV3-1/TRBV3-2,TRBJ1-2,CASSPYPATNYGYTF
TRBV5-1,TRBJ2-2,CASSLGQGAGELFF
TRBV28,TRBJ2-5,CASSRWDRGQIEVETQYF
TRBV7-2,TRBJ2-5,CASSLAPTTRETQYF
TRBV5-5,TRBJ1-4,CASSLRTGDQNEKLFF
TRBV28,TRBJ2-7,CASLSMVYEQYF
TRBV5-4,TRBJ1-2,CASSLPPLQVYGYTF
TRBV19,TRBJ2-7,CASSKEQRSYEQYF
TRBV9,TRBJ2-1,CASSVDPSGGYNEQFF
TRBV29-1,TRBJ2-2,CSALVSPNTGELFF
TRBV18,TRBJ2-3,CASSPTSGNTDTQYF
TRBV4-1,TRBJ1-2,CASTKGLPGDYGYTF
TRBV10-1,TRBJ1-1,CASSEQGAEAFF
TRBV11-2,TRBJ1-2,CASSLNTEPNYGYTF
TRBV7-2,TRBJ2-4,CASSRDIALNRNIQYF
TRBV29-1,TRBJ1-4,CSATAEQSKLFF
TRBV3-1/TRBV3-2,TRBJ1-2,CASSHGANYGYTF